Shown below are 24 T cell receptor beta chains from a single sample sequenced in a study of cytomegalovirus exposure and HLA in healthy donors. PCR was performed using 60 Vbeta and 13 Jbeta primers. Here immunoSEQ multiplex PCR was the method, and the copy in TCRdb shows in-frame clones only, minus some. Of around 36,000 clones detected, about nine tenths appear once; the ten largest clones hold about an eighth. The sequencing input was PBMCs. The receptors originated from a woman in her forties in good health and CMV-seropositive.

This chain joins TRBV7-9 and TRBJ1-5; 7 bases are shared with TRBD1. V was pared by 1 base and J by 7 bases, with 4 bases of the junction left unmatched. Germline V gene lookup returns CDR1 SEHNR and CDR2 FQNEAQ (reference sequence). This CDR3 comprises 14 residues. The CDR3 reads CASSLGQGEQPQHF. The CDR3 region has the DNA TGTGCCAGCAGCTTAGGGCAGGGGGAGCAGCCCCAGCATTTT.

This chain uses TRBV25-1 with TRBJ2-3; 8 bases line up with TRBD2. The CDR3 sequence is 17 residues long. J lost 3 bases, V lost 1 base, and 9 bases had no gene match. CDR1 is MGHDK and CDR2 is SYGVNS in the germline V gene. For the CDR3, the DNA is TGTGCCAGCAGTGAATCCCGCGGGGTAGCGGGGACAGATACGCAGTATTTT. It codes for CASSESRGVAGTDTQYF. Combining the CDR3 with reference TRBV25-1 and TRBJ2-3 gives the whole variable domain EADIYQTPRYLVIGTGKKITLECSQTMGHDKMYWYQQDPGMELHLIHYSYGVNSTEKGDLSSESTVSRIRTEHFPLTLESARPSHTSQYLCASSESRGVAGTDTQYFGPGTRLTVL.

The V gene is TRBV4-3, the J gene TRBJ2-1; D is unresolved. Germline loops: CDR1 LGHNA, CDR2 YSLEER. This CDR3 comprises 18 residues. Trimming left V 1 base short and J 0 bases short, with 16 bases between. The CDR3 region is CASSQGVGSSLSYNEQFF. The CDR3 DNA follows: TGCGCCAGCAGCCAAGGGGTGGGCAGTTCCCTCTCCTACAATGAGCAGTTCTTC.

V and J are TRBV19 and TRBJ2-2; 8 nucleotides match TRBD1. The germline gives CDR1 LNHDA, CDR2 SQIVND (reference sequence). This CDR3 region has 16 residues. V trimming: 6 bases; J trimming: 5 bases; junction bases outside the gene matches: 11. The DNA for the CDR3 is TGTGCCAGTAGCACACAGACAGGGGTGAGAACCGGGGAGCTGTTTTTT. Amino acid sequence: CASSTQTGVRTGELFF. Together with reference TRBV19 and TRBJ2-2, the CDR3 gives the full variable domain: DGGITQSPKYLFRKEGQNVTLSCEQNLNHDAMYWYRQDPGQGLRLIYYSQIVNDFQKGDIAEGYSVSREKKESFPLTVTSAQKNPTAFYLCASSTQTGVRTGELFFGEGSRLTVL.

The V call is TRBV5-4, the J call TRBJ1-1; D gene unclear. CDR1 SGHNT and CDR2 YYREEE come from the germline V gene (reference sequence). Trimming removed 1 base from V and 3 bases from J, with 7 bases in between. The CDR3 consists of 13 residues. DNA of the CDR3: TGTGCCAGCAGCTTGTTTCGGGACACTGAAGCTTTCTTT. Its protein is CASSLFRDTEAFF.

V usage is TRBV27 and J usage is TRBJ2-3; 10 bases are shared with TRBD2. Germline CDR1 and CDR2: MNHEY and SMNVEV (reference sequence). V was clipped by 5 bases and J by 3 bases; unmatched bases: 8. The CDR3 covers 16 residues. In DNA form, the CDR3 reads TGTGCCAGCAGTCCAATAGCGGGGGGCCCTACAGATACGCAGTATTTT. This encodes CASSPIAGGPTDTQYF.

This clone was seen only once. The J gene is TRBJ1-1, the V gene TRBV2; no definite D call. Germline values: CDR1 SNHLY, CDR2 FYNNEI. V shed 4 bases and J shed 0 bases, with 9 bases lying between them. This CDR3 comprises 14 residues. Written as DNA, the CDR3 is TGTGCCAGCAGTGGGGGAGCCTTGAACACTGAAGCTTTCTTT. This encodes CASSGGALNTEAFF.

The J gene is TRBJ2-7, the V gene TRBV27; a weak D match, TRBD1 (5 bases). The CDR3 spans 15 residues. Trimming removed 5 bases from V and 6 bases from J, with 20 bases in between. Germline V gene data show CDR1 as MNHEY and CDR2 as SMNVEV (reference sequence). The CDR3 nucleotides read TGTGCCAGCAGTAACGTAGGATTAGGGGCCCCCGAGCAGTACTTC. Its protein is CASSNVGLGAPEQYF.

J is TRBJ2-3 and V is TRBV18; 13 nucleotides line up with TRBD2. Trimming took 3 bases from V and 4 from J; bases not matched to a gene: 13. The germline gives CDR1 KGHSH, CDR2 LQKENI. The CDR3 length is 19 residues. The CDR3 loop is CASSPQGILAGGPPDTQYF. The DNA for the CDR3 is TGTGCCAGCTCACCCCAAGGAATACTAGCGGGGGGGCCTCCAGATACGCAGTATTTT.

As DNA, the CDR3 is TGTGCCAGTAGTTCGGGCCGGGGTTGGGACGAGCAGTACTTC. Amino acids: CASSSGRGWDEQYF. The chain couples TRBV19 to TRBJ2-7; possible D gene TRBD2, 5 bases. V was pared by 5 bases and J by 5 bases, with 16 bases between. Germline CDR1 and CDR2: LNHDA and SQIVND (reference sequence). The CDR3 consists of 14 residues.

V and J are TRBV19 and TRBJ2-7, with 8 bases aligning to TRBD1. The germline gives CDR1 LNHDA, CDR2 SQIVND (reference sequence). This CDR3 is 14 amino acids long. J gave up 5 bases and V 5 bases, and 8 bases lay outside the gene matches. The CDR3 nucleotides read TGTGCCAGTAGTCCCAGGACAGGGCGGAACGAGCAGTACTTC. It specifies CASSPRTGRNEQYF.

The chain joins TRBV4-1 to TRBJ2-7; TRBD1 matches 7 bases. V trimming: 0 bases; J trimming: 0 bases; junction bases outside the gene matches: 5. CDR3 size: 16 residues. The germline CDR1 and CDR2 sequences are MGHRA and YSYEKL. CDR3 sequence reads: CASSQETGTASYEQYF. The CDR3 DNA reads TGCGCCAGCAGCCAAGAGACAGGGACAGCCTCCTACGAGCAGTACTTC.

The chain combines TRBV25-1 with TRBJ2-2; 8 bases line up with TRBD2. With V trimmed by 4 bases and J by 3 bases, 1 base remained unmatched. The CDR3 spans 14 residues. CDR1 and CDR2 (germline): MGHDK, SYGVNS. CDR3 region: CASSGAGDTGELFF. The CDR3, as DNA: TGTGCCAGCAGTGGAGCGGGGGACACCGGGGAGCTGTTTTTT.

The gene calls are TRBV9 and TRBJ2-5, with TRBD2 identical over 10 bases. The V gene's germline CDR1 is SGDLS and CDR2 YYNGEE. Losses at the gene ends were 0 bases for V and 1 base for J; bases not matched to a gene: 3. The CDR3 has 16 amino acids. The DNA of the CDR3 is TGTGCCAGCAGCGTAGTTATAGCGGGGGGCCAAGAGACCCAGTACTTC. It yields the protein CASSVVIAGGQETQYF.

This sequence joins TRBV2 and TRBJ1-5; D unclear. The germline V and J ends were trimmed by 3 bases and 3 bases, with 9 bases remaining between them. The V gene's germline CDR1 is SNHLY and CDR2 FYNNEI. CDR3 length: 14 residues. The CDR3: CASSESNPNQPQHF. CDR3 DNA: TGTGCCAGCAGTGAGTCAAATCCCAATCAGCCCCAGCATTTT.

J is TRBJ2-1 and V is TRBV18; D unresolved. Trimming took 2 bases from V and 8 from J, leaving 7 bases between them. Germline V gives CDR1 KGHSH, CDR2 LQKENI. The CDR3 extends over 12 amino acids. The CDR3 DNA follows: TGTGCCAGCTCACCAAGGCAGGATGAGCAGTTCTTC. This encodes CASSPRQDEQFF.

The chain combines TRBV4-3 with TRBJ2-1, with 9 bases identical to TRBD2. Germline CDR1 and CDR2: LGHNA and YSLEER. V was clipped by 1 base and J by 4 bases; unmatched bases: 8. This CDR3 comprises 17 residues. CDR3 nucleotide sequence: TGCGCCAGCAGCCAAGTGTCGGCTAGCGGGGCATACAATGAGCAGTTCTTC. Translation gives CASSQVSASGAYNEQFF.

This clone has only one observation. The genes are TRBV5-1 and TRBJ2-2, with D tentatively TRBD1 (5 bases). The CDR3 consists of 14 residues. The germline V gene encodes CDR1 SGHRS and CDR2 YFSETQ. Trimming took off 6 bases at V and 8 bases at J, with 17 bases between the two ends. The DNA of the CDR3 is TGCGCCAGCACCCTCGCAGGGCAGGTGGGGGAGCTGTTTTTT. This encodes CASTLAGQVGELFF.

J is TRBJ2-2 and V is TRBV7-2; D not resolved. Between the trimmed V and J ends, which lost 4 bases and 4 bases, there was a span of 7 bases. Germline V gene sequence: CDR1 SGHTA, CDR2 FQGNSA. The CDR3 runs 13 residues. The CDR3 coding sequence is TGTGCCAGCAGCTCAGGTTTCACCGGGGAGCTGTTTTTT. Its translation is CASSSGFTGELFF.

This chain joins TRBV7-2 and TRBJ2-5; 10 positions agree with TRBD2. This CDR3 is 17 amino acids long. Unmatched junction bases numbered 10, after V lost 5 bases and J lost 1 base. Germline V gene data show CDR1 as SGHTA and CDR2 as FQGNSA. CDR3 in amino acids: CASSPGKSGGAQETQYF. The DNA for the CDR3 is TGTGCCAGCAGCCCCGGGAAAAGCGGGGGGGCCCAAGAGACCCAGTACTTC.

The chain has TRBV19 and TRBJ1-1, with 7 bases aligning to TRBD1. The CDR3 is made up of 13 amino acids. CDR1 LNHDA and CDR2 SQIVND come from the germline V gene (reference sequence). V lost 7 bases to trimming and J lost 4 bases; unmatched junction nucleotides: 6. CDR3 protein: CASNTGVGTEAFF. CDR3 bases: TGTGCCAGTAACACAGGGGTAGGCACTGAAGCTTTCTTT.

The count of this clone is one. The V call is TRBV7-6, the J call TRBJ1-1; TRBD1 aligns across 8 bases. Germline CDR1 is SGHVS and CDR2 is FNYEAQ. V lost 7 bases to trimming and J lost 3 bases; unmatched junction nucleotides: 16. The CDR3 length is 17 residues. CDR3 nucleotides: TGTGCCAGCACCGGCGCAGGGGGCGCTTTCTTAGACACTGAAGCTTTCTTT. This sequence encodes CASTGAGGAFLDTEAFF.

Written as DNA, the CDR3 is TGTGCCATCAGTGAGTCACGACAGGCCTGGGAACTGTTTTTT. It encodes CAISESRQAWELFF. The rearrangement joins TRBV10-3 to TRBJ1-4, with D perhaps TRBD1 (6 bases). The germline CDR1 and CDR2 sequences are ENHRY and SYGVKD. The CDR3 spans 14 residues. Between the trimmed V and J ends, which lost 0 bases and 12 bases, there was a span of 14 bases.

The chain carries TRBV19 and TRBJ2-5; the D gene is possibly TRBD1 (7 bases). With 1 base removed from V and 4 bases from J, the gap between germline ends came to 16 bases. Per germline, CDR1 LNHDA and CDR2 SQIVND (reference sequence). The CDR3 covers 16 residues. CDR3 DNA sequence: TGTGCCAGTAGTATAGGGCAGGGGGGACCCTCAGAGACCCAGTACTTC. Translating gives CASSIGQGGPSETQYF. Based on the CDR3 plus reference TRBV19 and TRBJ2-5, the full variable domain is DGGITQSPKYLFRKEGQNVTLSCEQNLNHDAMYWYRQDPGQGLRLIYYSQIVNDFQKGDIAEGYSVSREKKESFPLTVTSAQKNPTAFYLCASSIGQGGPSETQYFGPGTRLLVL.